These 29 T cell receptor beta chains were all obtained from the same sample, sequenced in a study of T cell responses to AZD1222 COVID-19 vaccine. The method was immunoSEQ multiplex PCR; TCRdb's version includes in-frame clones alone and lacks a portion of them. The top ten hold 5% of the sample, which has approximately 150,000 clones, under 95% seen once. Sequenced here: peripheral blood, sampled on day 0 of AZD1222 vaccination. The receptor set was obtained from an adult in good health.

J is TRBJ1-1 and V is TRBV20-1; D is perhaps TRBD1 (6 bases). Germline V gives CDR1 DFQATT, CDR2 SNEGSKA (reference sequence). The CDR3 loop spans 11 amino acids. V was trimmed by 3 bases and J by 12 bases, leaving 14 bases between them. This CDR3 reads CSASRGLISFF. The CDR3 bases are TGCAGTGCTAGTCGGGGGCTGATCTCTTTCTTT.

The rearrangement links TRBV27 to TRBJ2-7; 11 bases agree with TRBD1. The ends lost 6 bases at V and 5 bases at J; junction bases unmatched: 6. The CDR3 length is 14 residues. Germline V CDR1 and CDR2: MNHEY, SMNVEV (reference sequence). Written as DNA, the CDR3 is TGTGCCAGCAGGGGTTGGGACAGGGGGGACGAGCAGTACTTC. It encodes CASRGWDRGDEQYF.

This chain connects TRBV27 to TRBJ2-1; TRBD1 matches at 8 bases. The V gene end was trimmed by 4 bases and the J gene end by 9 bases; junction bases not matched to a gene: 14. This CDR3 contains 16 residues. From germline, CDR1 is MNHEY and CDR2 SMNVEV (reference sequence). The DNA of the CDR3 is TGTGCCAGCAGTTCCCAGGACAGGGTGTGGAGGGGTGAGCAGTTCTTC. Translated, it gives CASSSQDRVWRGEQFF.

This clone was detected only once. The rearrangement joins TRBV27 to TRBJ2-7; 7 nucleotides align to TRBD1. Germline-derived CDR1 and CDR2 are MNHEY and SMNVEV (reference sequence). Losses at the gene ends were 6 bases for V and 2 bases for J; bases not matched to a gene: 4. The CDR3 loop spans 13 amino acids. The CDR3 DNA follows: TGTGCCAGCAGCCGGGACAGTACCTACGAGCAGTACTTC. As protein: CASSRDSTYEQYF.

The chain carries TRBV2 and TRBJ2-3, with 9 nucleotides matching TRBD2. The CDR3 sequence is 18 residues long. Germline assignment: CDR1 SNHLY and CDR2 FYNNEI. V dropped 10 bases and J dropped 2; count of bases not matched to a gene: 19. The DNA for the CDR3 is TGTGCCATCAGGACTAGCGAGGGGGCCGGGGTTATCACAGATACGCAGTATTTT. Its translation: CAIRTSEGAGVITDTQYF.

This clone has a single count. V usage is TRBV5-4 and J usage is TRBJ1-4; D is unclear. Germline CDR1 is SGHNT and CDR2 is YYREEE (reference sequence). V lost 3 bases and J lost 7, with 13 bases in between. There are 14 residues in the CDR3. The CDR3 region is CASSSRTDGEKLFF. CDR3 DNA sequence: TGTGCCAGCAGCTCCCGGACGGACGGTGAAAAACTGTTTTTT.

The table lists this clone with a count of one. The chain has TRBV9 and TRBJ2-4, with 8 nucleotides matching TRBD1. Germline loops: CDR1 SGDLS, CDR2 YYNGEE. With 3 bases clipped from V and 0 bases from J, the junction kept 8 bases outside the gene matches. The CDR3 totals 17 residues. CDR3 nucleotide sequence: TGTGCCAGCAGCGCCACAGGGGGTGAGGGAGCCAAAAACATTCAGTACTTC. Protein: CASSATGGEGAKNIQYF.

The chain combines TRBV7-3 with TRBJ2-1; 12 nucleotides agree with TRBD2. This CDR3 is built from 20 residues. The germline CDR1 and CDR2 sequences are SGHTA and FQGTGA. V gave up 4 bases and J gave up 2 bases; unmatched junction bases: 15. This CDR3 is CASSSRGGLAGGKAYNEQFF. DNA for the CDR3: TGTGCCAGCAGCTCAAGGGGAGGTCTAGCGGGAGGGAAGGCCTACAATGAGCAGTTCTTC. The whole variable domain, filled in from reference TRBV7-3 and TRBJ2-1, reads GAGVSQTPSNKVTEKGKYVELRCDPISGHTALYWYRQSLGQGPEFLIYFQGTGAADDSGLPNDRFFAVRPEGSVSTLKIQRTERGDSAVYLCASSSRGGLAGGKAYNEQFFGPGTRLTVL.

The chain uses TRBV7-9 and TRBJ2-5; no firm D call. Germline CDR1 is SEHNR and CDR2 is FQNEAQ (reference sequence). The V gene lost 5 bases and the J gene lost 0 bases, with 7 bases spanning the gap. The CDR3 runs 13 residues. CDR3 in amino acids: CASSLEYQETQYF. The CDR3 nucleotides are TGTGCCAGCAGCCTGGAGTACCAAGAGACCCAGTACTTC.

This clone was found a few times. The V call is TRBV6-4, the J call TRBJ2-1; 8 nucleotides line up with TRBD2. Germline V gene data show CDR1 as MRHNA and CDR2 as SNTAGT. The CDR3 consists of 15 residues. J lost 6 bases, V lost 3 bases, and 7 bases had no gene match. This chain's CDR3 is CASSELAEGSNEQFF. For the CDR3, the DNA is TGTGCCAGCAGTGAACTAGCGGAAGGGAGCAATGAGCAGTTCTTC.

The chain combines TRBV3-1 (or the pseudogene TRBV3-2) with TRBJ2-1; TRBD2 might be the D (5 bases). Trimming took 4 bases from V and 7 from J, leaving 23 bases between them. The CDR3 consists of 17 residues. CDR1 is LGHDT and CDR2 is YNNKEL in the germline V gene (reference sequence). The CDR3, as DNA: TGTGCCAGCAGCCTCCTGGCTCGGAGGACCCCGGGTAATGAGCAGTTCTTC. This sequence encodes CASSLLARRTPGNEQFF.

This clone has just one count. The V and J genes are TRBV6-1 and TRBJ2-7; 7 bases map to TRBD1. The CDR3 is made up of 15 amino acids. With 2 bases clipped from V and 3 bases from J, the junction kept 7 bases outside the gene matches. In germline, CDR1 is MNHNS, CDR2 SASEGT. CDR3: CASSEFTGVGYEQYF. In DNA form, the CDR3 reads TGTGCCAGCAGTGAATTCACAGGGGTGGGCTACGAGCAGTACTTC.

In DNA form, the CDR3 reads TGTGCCAGCAGTTGGGGGACAGCGTTTTCAGATGGCTACACCTTC. It is translated as CASSWGTAFSDGYTF. The chain combines TRBV6-5 with TRBJ1-2, with TRBD1 matching 7 bases. This CDR3 is built from 15 residues. Germline values: CDR1 MNHEY, CDR2 SVGAGI. The ends lost 4 bases at V and 6 bases at J; junction bases unmatched: 11.

This chain joins TRBV5-1 and TRBJ2-5; 7 bases map to TRBD1. Losses at the gene ends were 4 bases for V and 4 bases for J; bases not matched to a gene: 7. The CDR3 is 14 amino acids. In germline, CDR1 is SGHRS, CDR2 YFSETQ. The CDR3 DNA is TGCGCCAGCAGCACCGGACAGGTCTTAGAGACCCAGTACTTC. This sequence encodes CASSTGQVLETQYF.

This clone turned up a few times. The chain recombines TRBV7-2 with TRBJ2-7; unclear D gene. Germline assignment: CDR1 SGHTA and CDR2 FQGNSA. The CDR3 length is 14 residues. The ends were cut back, 5 bases at V and 4 bases at J, with 15 bases in the middle. The CDR3 DNA follows: TGTGCCAGCAGCCATAAGATGAGGTCTTACGAGCAGTACTTC. Its protein product is CASSHKMRSYEQYF.

The rearrangement uses TRBV5-4 and TRBJ2-7, with 7 bases aligning to TRBD2. This CDR3 is built from 13 residues. With V trimmed by 5 bases and J by 7 bases, 9 bases remained unmatched. The germline gives CDR1 SGHNT, CDR2 YYREEE (reference sequence). CDR3 loop: CASRLRLAEEQYF. The CDR3 region has the DNA TGTGCCAGCAGGCTCAGACTAGCTGAAGAGCAGTACTTC.

Here the CDR3 reads CATRKGVSNQPQHF. The CDR3 DNA reads TGTGCCACCCGTAAGGGGGTTAGCAATCAGCCCCAGCATTTT. The rearrangement uses TRBV6-5 and TRBJ1-5; possibly TRBD1 for D (6 bases). The CDR3 totals 14 residues. The germline V gene encodes CDR1 MNHEY and CDR2 SVGAGI. Trimming removed 10 bases at V and 0 bases at J, with 13 bases between.

This chain uses TRBV27 with TRBJ1-2; D call uncertain. The CDR3 consists of 15 residues. Germline CDR1 and CDR2: MNHEY and SMNVEV (reference sequence). V lost 3 bases and J lost 2, with 13 bases in between. CDR3 sequence: CASSFSAALNYGYTF. As DNA, the CDR3 is TGTGCCAGCAGTTTCAGTGCAGCCCTAAACTATGGCTACACCTTC.

The chain links TRBV5-4 to TRBJ1-2, with a tentative D call TRBD1 (5 bases). The CDR3 contains 15 residues. Germline V gene sequence: CDR1 SGHNT, CDR2 YYREEE (reference sequence). Between the trimmed V and J ends, which lost 0 bases and 0 bases, there was a span of 9 bases. The CDR3 region is CASSLDRPANYGYTF. For the CDR3, the DNA is TGTGCCAGCAGCTTGGACAGGCCTGCTAACTATGGCTACACCTTC.

This clone was seen just once. The rearrangement joins TRBV11-2 to TRBJ1-2, with D unclear. Germline V CDR1 and CDR2: SGHAT, FQNNGV. CDR3 length: 15 amino acids. Trimming removed 3 bases from V and 4 bases from J, with 15 bases in between. The DNA of the CDR3 is TGTGCCAGCAGCTTGAGCGGGGAATCCCCCTATGGCTACACCTTC. Translated, it gives CASSLSGESPYGYTF.

The rearrangement uses TRBV6-5 and TRBJ2-7; D is possibly TRBD2 (6 bases). Trimming stripped 2 bases from V and 6 bases from J, with 11 bases between. CDR3 length: 13 residues. Germline CDR1 and CDR2: MNHEY and SVGAGI. The CDR3 DNA is TGTGCCAGCAGTTACACCGGGGGATCCGAGCAGTACTTC. Its protein is CASSYTGGSEQYF.

V usage is TRBV28 and J usage is TRBJ2-1; unclear D gene. V dropped 10 bases and J dropped 3 bases, with 13 bases sitting between them. The CDR3 covers 13 residues. Germline values: CDR1 MDHEN, CDR2 SYDVKM. The CDR3 loop reads CATSFGNYNEQFF. The CDR3 nucleotides are TGTGCCACCTCATTCGGAAACTACAATGAGCAGTTCTTC.

The chain links TRBV27 to TRBJ2-7, with TRBD1 identical over 7 bases. With 3 bases clipped from V and 1 base from J, the junction kept 6 bases outside the gene matches. Germline assignment: CDR1 MNHEY and CDR2 SMNVEV (reference sequence). This CDR3 comprises 15 residues. CDR3 bases: TGTGCCAGCAGTTTTAGCCAGGGGGTATCCTACGAGCAGTACTTC. This gives the protein CASSFSQGVSYEQYF.

This chain joins TRBV4-1 and TRBJ2-7, with 9 bases identical to TRBD1. V gave up 3 bases and J gave up 3 bases; unmatched junction bases: 6. The CDR3 covers 15 residues. CDR1 is MGHRA and CDR2 is YSYEKL in the germline V gene. The CDR3 sequence is CASSQTGTGNYEQYF. CDR3 nucleotide sequence: TGCGCCAGCAGCCAGACCGGGACAGGGAACTACGAGCAGTACTTC.

The V gene is TRBV4-2, the J gene TRBJ2-7; the D call may be TRBD1 or TRBD2 (5 bases each). Deletions cut 3 bases from V and 2 bases from J, with 11 bases between. This CDR3 is built from 14 residues. CDR1 is LGHNA, CDR2 YNFKEQ, per germline. The CDR3 nucleotides are TGTGCCAGCAGCCAGGGGGACGGACCCTACGAGCAGTACTTC. Translated: CASSQGDGPYEQYF.

The chain is built from TRBV5-1 and TRBJ2-7; no clear D gene. V was shortened by 0 bases and J by 2 bases, with 9 bases between the two germline ends. The CDR3 has 14 amino acids. Germline V CDR1 and CDR2: SGHRS, YFSETQ. CDR3 protein: CASSLVLGAYEQYF. In DNA form, the CDR3 reads TGCGCCAGCAGCTTGGTTCTAGGAGCCTACGAGCAGTACTTC.

The rearrangement links TRBV4-1 to TRBJ2-7; tentatively, D is TRBD2 (5 bases). The CDR3 is 16 residues long. Germline lookup yields CDR1 MGHRA and CDR2 YSYEKL. V lost 0 bases and J lost 1, with 13 bases in between. CDR3 loop: CASSQDLNRGSYEQYF. DNA of the CDR3: TGCGCCAGCAGCCAAGATTTAAACCGGGGTTCCTACGAGCAGTACTTC.

J is TRBJ2-1 and V is TRBV19; weak D call: TRBD2 (5 bases). The germline gives CDR1 LNHDA, CDR2 SQIVND (reference sequence). The length of the CDR3 is 15 residues. Trimming stripped 4 bases from V and 6 bases from J, with 16 bases between. CDR3 region: CASSTSGMSSNEQFF. CDR3 DNA sequence: TGTGCCAGTAGTACCAGCGGTATGAGTTCCAATGAGCAGTTCTTC.

This sequence joins TRBV7-2 and TRBJ1-1, with 7 nucleotides matching TRBD1. V lost 4 bases to trimming and J lost 1 base; unmatched junction nucleotides: 6. CDR1 is SGHTA and CDR2 is FQGNSA in the germline V gene. This CDR3 contains 15 residues. The CDR3: CASSSPDRANTEAFF. CDR3 nucleotide sequence: TGTGCCAGCAGCTCCCCCGACAGGGCGAACACTGAAGCTTTCTTT.